The present T cell receptor beta chain was sequenced within a study of blood T cell repertoires in COVID-19. Study summary: The United States, Italy and Spain provided the acute and convalescent COVID-19 samples. Nucleic acid was either cDNA or gDNA, and it came from T cells, B-cell-depleted T cells, or PBMCs.

This clone occurred once. Germline V gives CDR1 SGDLS, CDR2 YYNGEE. The CDR3 covers 15 residues. Trimming stripped 0 bases from V and 0 bases from J, with 7 bases between. Methods used by the authors: Reference gene primer amplification gave nucleated cell count estimates. Some clones are missing from TCRdb's copy, which holds only in-frame ones; the method was immunoSEQ multiplex PCR. V, J and clone size reflect that table, while D and trimming were determined from the DNA. The table has about 170,000 clones, roughly 86% seen once. The sequenced sample was peripheral blood. The receptor comes from a man in his 70s with acute or convalescent COVID-19. The chain has TRBV9 and TRBJ1-3; D remains unclear. As DNA, the CDR3 is TGTGCCAGCAGCGTAGGACAATCCTCTGGAAACACCATATATTTT. As protein: CASSVGQSSGNTIYF.